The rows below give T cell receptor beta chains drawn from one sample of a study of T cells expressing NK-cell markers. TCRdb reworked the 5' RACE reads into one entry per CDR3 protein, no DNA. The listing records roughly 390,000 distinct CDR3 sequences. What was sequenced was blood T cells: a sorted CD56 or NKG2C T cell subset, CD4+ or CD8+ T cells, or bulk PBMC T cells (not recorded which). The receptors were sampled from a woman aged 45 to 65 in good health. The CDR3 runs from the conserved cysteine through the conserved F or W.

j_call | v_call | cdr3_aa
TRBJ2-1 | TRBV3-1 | CASSLVSSGKVFF
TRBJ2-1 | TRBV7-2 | CASSPQPRQFF
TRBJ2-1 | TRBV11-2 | CASSISGTGSYNEQFF
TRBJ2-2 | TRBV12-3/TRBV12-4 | CAGQVLGGIGELFF
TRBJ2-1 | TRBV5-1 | CASRGGTSGRSSYNEQFF
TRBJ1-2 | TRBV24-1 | CATRGTDAIGYTF
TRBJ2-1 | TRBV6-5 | CASSYAIWGQVDEQFF
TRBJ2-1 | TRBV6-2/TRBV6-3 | CASSYGSGWGYNEQFF
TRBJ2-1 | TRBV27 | CASRSGQGKDNEQFF
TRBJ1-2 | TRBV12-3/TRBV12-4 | CASSRGRDYGYTF
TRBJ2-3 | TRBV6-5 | CASSYDGTDTQYF
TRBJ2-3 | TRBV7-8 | CASSLRDPNTDTQYF
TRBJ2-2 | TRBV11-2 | CASSSIAGVSTGELFF
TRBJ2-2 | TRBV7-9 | CASRPPANVPTGELFF
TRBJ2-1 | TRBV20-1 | CSARDPASGIGNNEQFF
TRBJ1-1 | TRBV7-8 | CASSAENTEAFF
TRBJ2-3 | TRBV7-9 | CASSPRGLLGTDTQYF
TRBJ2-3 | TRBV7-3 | CASSEVSGQDTQYF
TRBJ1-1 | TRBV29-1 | CSVGERFMNTEAFF